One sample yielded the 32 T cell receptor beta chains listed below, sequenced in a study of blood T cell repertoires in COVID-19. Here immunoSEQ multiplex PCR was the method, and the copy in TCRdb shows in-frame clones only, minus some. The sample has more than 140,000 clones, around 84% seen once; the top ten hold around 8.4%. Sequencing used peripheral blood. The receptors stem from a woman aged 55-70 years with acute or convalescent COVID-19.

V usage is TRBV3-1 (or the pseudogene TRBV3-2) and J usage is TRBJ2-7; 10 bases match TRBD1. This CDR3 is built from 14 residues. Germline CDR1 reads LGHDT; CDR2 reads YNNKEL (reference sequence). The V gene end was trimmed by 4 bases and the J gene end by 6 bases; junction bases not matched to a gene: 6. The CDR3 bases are TGTGCCAGCAGCCCCCGGGACAGGGGAGGCGAGCAGTACTTC. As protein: CASSPRDRGGEQYF.

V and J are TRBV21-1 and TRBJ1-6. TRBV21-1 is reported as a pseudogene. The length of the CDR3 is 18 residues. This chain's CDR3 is CASSKVYDRRGGGSPLHF. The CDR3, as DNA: TGTGCCAGCAGCAAAGTGTATGACAGGCGGGGGGGAGGGTCACCCCTCCACTTT.

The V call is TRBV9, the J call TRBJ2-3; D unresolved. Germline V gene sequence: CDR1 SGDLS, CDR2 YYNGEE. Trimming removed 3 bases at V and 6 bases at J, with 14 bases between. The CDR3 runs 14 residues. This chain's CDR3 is CASSEQQRRDTQYF. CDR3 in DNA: TGTGCCAGCAGCGAGCAGCAGCGACGGGATACGCAGTATTTT.

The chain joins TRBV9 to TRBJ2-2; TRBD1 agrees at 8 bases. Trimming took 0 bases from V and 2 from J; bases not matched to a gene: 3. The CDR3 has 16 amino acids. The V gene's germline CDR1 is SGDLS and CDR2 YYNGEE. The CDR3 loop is CASSVDGTGNTGELFF. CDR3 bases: TGTGCCAGCAGCGTAGATGGGACAGGCAACACCGGGGAGCTGTTTTTT.

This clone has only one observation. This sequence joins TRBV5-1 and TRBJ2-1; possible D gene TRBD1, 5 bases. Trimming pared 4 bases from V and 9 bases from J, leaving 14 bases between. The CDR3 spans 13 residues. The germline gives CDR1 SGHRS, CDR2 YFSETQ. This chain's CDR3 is CASSIGREGEQFF. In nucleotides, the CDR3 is TGCGCCAGCAGCATTGGCAGGGAAGGTGAGCAGTTCTTC.

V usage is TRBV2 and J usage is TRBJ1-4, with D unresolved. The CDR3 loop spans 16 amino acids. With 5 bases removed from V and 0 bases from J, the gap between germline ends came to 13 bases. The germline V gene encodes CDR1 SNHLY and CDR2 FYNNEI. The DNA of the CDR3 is TGTGCCAGCAGTCAGTCCCCGTCTGCAACTAATGAAAAACTGTTTTTT. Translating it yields CASSQSPSATNEKLFF.

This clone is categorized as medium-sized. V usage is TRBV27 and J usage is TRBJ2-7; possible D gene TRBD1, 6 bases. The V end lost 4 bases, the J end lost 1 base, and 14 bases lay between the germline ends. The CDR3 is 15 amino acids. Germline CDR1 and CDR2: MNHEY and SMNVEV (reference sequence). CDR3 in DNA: TGTGCCAGCAGTTCCTCGGGACACGCGTCCTACGAGCAGTACTTC. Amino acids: CASSSSGHASYEQYF.

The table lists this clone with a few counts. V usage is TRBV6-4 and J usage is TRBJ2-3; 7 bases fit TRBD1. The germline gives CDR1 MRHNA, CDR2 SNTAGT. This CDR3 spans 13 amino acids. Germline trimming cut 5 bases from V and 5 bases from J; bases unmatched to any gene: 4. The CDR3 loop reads CASSPTGEDTQYF. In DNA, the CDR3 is TGTGCCAGCAGTCCAACAGGGGAAGATACGCAGTATTTT.

CDR3 coding DNA: TGTGCCAGCAGCCCCCGGGACAGTAACTCCTATGGCTACACCTTC. Protein: CASSPRDSNSYGYTF. V usage is TRBV3-1 (or the pseudogene TRBV3-2) and J usage is TRBJ1-2, with 7 bases that match TRBD1. The CDR3 has 15 amino acids. Germline V CDR1 and CDR2: LGHDT, YNNKEL (reference sequence). With 4 bases clipped from V and 4 bases from J, the junction kept 9 bases outside the gene matches.

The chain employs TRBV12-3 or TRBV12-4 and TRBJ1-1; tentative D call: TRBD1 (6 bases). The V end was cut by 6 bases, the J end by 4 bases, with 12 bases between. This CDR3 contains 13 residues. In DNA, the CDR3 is TGTGCCAGCAGACCCGCAGGGGCCACTGAAGCTTTCTTT. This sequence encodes CASRPAGATEAFF.

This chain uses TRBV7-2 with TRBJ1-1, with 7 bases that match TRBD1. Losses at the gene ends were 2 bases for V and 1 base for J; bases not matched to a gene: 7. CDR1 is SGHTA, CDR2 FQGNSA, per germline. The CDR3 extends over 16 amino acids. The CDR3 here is CASSLTSGQQNTEAFF. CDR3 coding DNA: TGTGCCAGCAGCTTAACTTCGGGACAGCAGAACACTGAAGCTTTCTTT.

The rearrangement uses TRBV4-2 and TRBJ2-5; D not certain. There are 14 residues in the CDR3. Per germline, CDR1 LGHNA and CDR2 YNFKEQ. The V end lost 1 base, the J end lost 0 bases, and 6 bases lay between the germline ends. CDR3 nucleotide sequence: TGTGCCAGCAGCCAAGTCCCGGACCAAGAGACCCAGTACTTC. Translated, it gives CASSQVPDQETQYF.

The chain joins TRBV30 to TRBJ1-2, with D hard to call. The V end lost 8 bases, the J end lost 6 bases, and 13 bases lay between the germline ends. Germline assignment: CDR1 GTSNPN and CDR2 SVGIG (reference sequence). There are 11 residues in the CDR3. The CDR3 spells CAMGGQNGYTF. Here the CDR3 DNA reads TGTGCCATGGGAGGGCAGAATGGCTACACCTTC.

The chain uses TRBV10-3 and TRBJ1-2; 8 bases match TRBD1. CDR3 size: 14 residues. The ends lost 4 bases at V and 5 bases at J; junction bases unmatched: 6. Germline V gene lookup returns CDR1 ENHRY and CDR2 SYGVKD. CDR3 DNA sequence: TGTGCCATCAGTGGGATGACAGGGGAGTATGGCTACACCTTC. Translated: CAISGMTGEYGYTF.

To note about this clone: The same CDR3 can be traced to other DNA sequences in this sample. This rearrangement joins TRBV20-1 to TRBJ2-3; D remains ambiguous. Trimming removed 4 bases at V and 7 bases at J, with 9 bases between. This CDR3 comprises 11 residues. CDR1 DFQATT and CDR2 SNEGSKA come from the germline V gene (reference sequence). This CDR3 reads CSATTSNTQYF. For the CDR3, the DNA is TGCAGTGCTACCACGAGTAATACGCAGTATTTT.

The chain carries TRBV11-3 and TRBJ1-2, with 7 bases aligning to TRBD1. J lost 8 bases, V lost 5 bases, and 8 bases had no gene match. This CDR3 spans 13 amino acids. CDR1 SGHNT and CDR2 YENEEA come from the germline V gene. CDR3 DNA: TGTGCCAGCAGCGGGAAGACAGGGAAGGGCTACACCTTC. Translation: CASSGKTGKGYTF.

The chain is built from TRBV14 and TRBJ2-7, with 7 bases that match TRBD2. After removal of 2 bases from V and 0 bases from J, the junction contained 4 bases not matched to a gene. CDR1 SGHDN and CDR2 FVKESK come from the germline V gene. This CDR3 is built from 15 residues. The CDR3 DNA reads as TGTGCCAGCAGCCAACTGGCGGGGGTCTCCTACGAGCAGTACTTC. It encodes CASSQLAGVSYEQYF.

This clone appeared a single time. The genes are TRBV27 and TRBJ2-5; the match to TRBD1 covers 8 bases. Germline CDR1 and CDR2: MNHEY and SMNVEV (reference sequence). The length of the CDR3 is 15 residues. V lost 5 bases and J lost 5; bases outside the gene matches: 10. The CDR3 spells CASSPWTGRVETQYF. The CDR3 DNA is TGTGCCAGCAGTCCCTGGACAGGGCGGGTTGAGACCCAGTACTTC.

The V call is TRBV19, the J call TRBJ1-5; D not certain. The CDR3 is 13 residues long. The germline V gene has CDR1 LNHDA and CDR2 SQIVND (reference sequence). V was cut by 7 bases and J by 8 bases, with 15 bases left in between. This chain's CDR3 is CASTPSAREPQHF. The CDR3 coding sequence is TGTGCCAGTACCCCAAGCGCGCGGGAGCCCCAGCATTTT.

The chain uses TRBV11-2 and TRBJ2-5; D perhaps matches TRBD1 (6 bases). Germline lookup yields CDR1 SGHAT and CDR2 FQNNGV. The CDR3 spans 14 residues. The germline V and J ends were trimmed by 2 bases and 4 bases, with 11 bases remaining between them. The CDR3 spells CASSLSGQPETQYF. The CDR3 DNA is TGTGCCAGCAGCTTATCCGGACAGCCAGAGACCCAGTACTTC.

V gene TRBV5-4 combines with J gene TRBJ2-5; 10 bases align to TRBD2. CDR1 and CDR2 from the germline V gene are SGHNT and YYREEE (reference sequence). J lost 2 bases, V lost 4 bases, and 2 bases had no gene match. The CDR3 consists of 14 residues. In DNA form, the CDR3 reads TGTGCCAGCAGCCAGGGACTAGCGCAAGAGACCCAGTACTTC. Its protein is CASSQGLAQETQYF.

The CDR3 protein is CASSQGVTGGYEQYF. CDR3 DNA sequence: TGTGCCAGCAGCCAGGGTGTGACAGGGGGCTACGAGCAGTACTTC. The J gene is TRBJ2-7, the V gene TRBV3-1 (or the pseudogene TRBV3-2), with 9 bases that match TRBD1. CDR1 and CDR2 (germline): LGHDT, YNNKEL (reference sequence). This CDR3 is 15 amino acids long. The ends lost 3 bases at V and 3 bases at J; junction bases unmatched: 6.

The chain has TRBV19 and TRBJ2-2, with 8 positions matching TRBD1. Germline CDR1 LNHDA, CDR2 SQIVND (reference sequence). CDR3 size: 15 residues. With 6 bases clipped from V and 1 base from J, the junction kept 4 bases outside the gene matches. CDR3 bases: TGTGCCAGTAGATTCGGACAGGGGAACACCGGGGAGCTGTTTTTT. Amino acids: CASRFGQGNTGELFF.

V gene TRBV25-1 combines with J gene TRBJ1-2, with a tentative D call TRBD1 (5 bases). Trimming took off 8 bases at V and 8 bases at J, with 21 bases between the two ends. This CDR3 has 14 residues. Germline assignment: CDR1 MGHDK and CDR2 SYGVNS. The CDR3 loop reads CASPFPPRANGYTF. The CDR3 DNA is TGTGCCAGCCCATTCCCCCCCAGGGCGAACGGCTACACCTTC.

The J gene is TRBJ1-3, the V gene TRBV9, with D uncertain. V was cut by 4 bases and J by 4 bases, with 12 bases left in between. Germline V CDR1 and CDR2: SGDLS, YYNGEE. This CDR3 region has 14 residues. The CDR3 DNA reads TGTGCCAGCAGCTTACCTGGTGGCGGAAACACCATATATTTT. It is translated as CASSLPGGGNTIYF. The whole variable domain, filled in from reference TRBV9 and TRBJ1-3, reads DSGVTQTPKHLITATGQRVTLRCSPRSGDLSVYWYQQSLDQGLQFLIQYYNGEERAKGNILERFSAQQFPDLHSELNLSSLELGDSALYFCASSLPGGGNTIYFGEGSWLTVV.

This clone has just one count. The CDR3 coding sequence is TGTGCCAGCAGTCCCGGACAGCTCCTGCTCGACACTGAAGCTTTCTTT. Translated: CASSPGQLLLDTEAFF. This chain uses TRBV27 with TRBJ1-1; the D gene is possibly TRBD1 (6 bases). The CDR3 runs 16 residues. CDR1 and CDR2 from the germline V gene are MNHEY and SMNVEV (reference sequence). With 5 bases removed from V and 3 bases from J, the gap between germline ends came to 19 bases.

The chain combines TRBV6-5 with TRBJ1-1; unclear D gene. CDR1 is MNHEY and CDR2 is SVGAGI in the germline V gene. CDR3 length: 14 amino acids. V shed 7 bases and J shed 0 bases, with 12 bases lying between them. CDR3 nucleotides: TGTGCCAGCAAGAAAGGAGGGATGAACACTGAAGCTTTCTTT. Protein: CASKKGGMNTEAFF.

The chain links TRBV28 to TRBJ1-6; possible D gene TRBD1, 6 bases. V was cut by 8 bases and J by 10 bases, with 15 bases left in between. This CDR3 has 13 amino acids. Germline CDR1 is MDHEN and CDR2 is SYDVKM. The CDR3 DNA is TGTGCCAGCGCTGACAGGACCGAATCACCCCTCCACTTT. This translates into CASADRTESPLHF.

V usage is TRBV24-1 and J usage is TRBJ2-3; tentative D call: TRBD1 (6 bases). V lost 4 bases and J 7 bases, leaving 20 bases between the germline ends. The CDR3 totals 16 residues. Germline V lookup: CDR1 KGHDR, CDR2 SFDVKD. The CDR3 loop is CATSEPGTTQRHTQYF. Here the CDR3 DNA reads TGTGCCACCAGTGAGCCCGGGACAACACAAAGACATACGCAGTATTTT.

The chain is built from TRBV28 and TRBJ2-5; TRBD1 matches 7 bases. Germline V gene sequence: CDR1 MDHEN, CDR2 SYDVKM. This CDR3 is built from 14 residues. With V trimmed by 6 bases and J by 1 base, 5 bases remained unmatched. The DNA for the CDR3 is TGTGCCAGCAGGTTCGACAGGGCCCAAGAGACCCAGTACTTC. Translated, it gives CASRFDRAQETQYF. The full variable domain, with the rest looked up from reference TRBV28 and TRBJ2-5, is DVKVTQSSRYLVKRTGEKVFLECVQDMDHENMFWYRQDPGLGLRLIYFSYDVKMKEKGDIPEGYSVSREKKERFSLILESASTNQTSMYLCASRFDRAQETQYFGPGTRLLVL.

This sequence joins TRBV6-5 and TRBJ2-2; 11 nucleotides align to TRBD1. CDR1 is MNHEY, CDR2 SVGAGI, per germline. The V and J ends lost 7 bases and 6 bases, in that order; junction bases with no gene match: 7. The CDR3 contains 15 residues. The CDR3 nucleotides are TGTGCCAGCAATCCCGGACAGGGGGCGGCCGGGGAGCTGTTTTTT. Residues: CASNPGQGAAGELFF.

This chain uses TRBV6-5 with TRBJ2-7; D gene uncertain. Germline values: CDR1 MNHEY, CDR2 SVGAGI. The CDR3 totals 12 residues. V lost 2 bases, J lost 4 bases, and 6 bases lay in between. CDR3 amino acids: CASSYTGYEQYF. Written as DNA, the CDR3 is TGTGCCAGCAGTTACACGGGTTACGAGCAGTACTTC.